The 11 T cell receptor beta chains listed next were all sequenced from one sample in a study of cytomegalovirus exposure and HLA in healthy donors. PCR was performed using 60 Vbeta and 13 Jbeta primers. Some clones are missing from TCRdb's copy, which holds only in-frame ones; the method was immunoSEQ multiplex PCR. The sample lists some 120,000 clones, approximately 85% seen once, with approximately 11% in the top ten. The source material was PBMCs. These receptors all stem from a male donor in good health and CMV-seropositive.

Remarks on this clone: The sample contains more than one DNA sequence encoding this CDR3. This chain joins TRBV7-3 and TRBJ2-1; 10 bases align to TRBD2. The CDR3 is 15 residues long. The germline CDR1 and CDR2 sequences are SGHTA and FQGTGA. Losses at the gene ends were 1 base for V and 3 bases for J; bases not matched to a gene: 0. This chain's CDR3 is CASSLRLAGYNEQFF. In nucleotides, the CDR3 is TGTGCCAGCAGCTTAAGACTAGCGGGCTACAATGAGCAGTTCTTC. Full variable domain (missing parts from reference TRBV7-3 and TRBJ2-1): GAGVSQTPSNKVTEKGKYVELRCDPISGHTALYWYRQSLGQGPEFLIYFQGTGAADDSGLPNDRFFAVRPEGSVSTLKIQRTERGDSAVYLCASSLRLAGYNEQFFGPGTRLTVL.

This chain uses TRBV11-1 with TRBJ2-1, with 10 bases matching TRBD2. In germline, CDR1 is SGHAT, CDR2 FQDESV (reference sequence). The CDR3 is 15 amino acids. After removal of 1 base from V and 9 bases from J, the junction contained 6 bases not matched to a gene. This chain's CDR3 is CASSLGLAGKSEQFF. The CDR3 DNA is TGTGCCAGCAGCTTAGGACTAGCGGGTAAAAGTGAGCAGTTCTTC.

The chain links TRBV9 to TRBJ2-1; no clear D gene. The CDR3 is 10 residues long. Germline V gives CDR1 SGDLS, CDR2 YYNGEE. The V and J ends lost 7 bases and 7 bases respectively, with 6 bases between them. The CDR3 spells CASFRNEQFF. The CDR3 coding sequence is TGTGCCAGCTTCCGGAATGAGCAGTTCTTC.

This chain uses TRBV28 with TRBJ1-2, with 8 bases that match TRBD1. V was pared by 5 bases and J by 3 bases, with 11 bases of the junction left unmatched. Germline V gene sequence: CDR1 MDHEN, CDR2 SYDVKM. The CDR3 has 16 amino acids. CDR3 sequence: CASSRPGGLRHYGYTF. Here the CDR3 DNA reads TGTGCCAGCAGTCGGCCAGGGGGCCTAAGGCACTATGGCTACACCTTC.

This chain joins TRBV6-5 and TRBJ2-1, with D possibly matching TRBD2 (6 bases). Trimming took off 4 bases at V and 7 bases at J, with 20 bases between the two ends. The V gene's germline CDR1 is MNHEY and CDR2 SVGAGI. The CDR3 is 16 amino acids. CDR3 DNA: TGTGCCAGCAGTTGGGTACCGGGAGTAAGTGGTAATGAGCAGTTCTTC. Amino acids: CASSWVPGVSGNEQFF.

This clone appeared a few times. This chain links TRBV7-9 with TRBJ2-6, with 9 bases that match TRBD1. The germline CDR1 and CDR2 sequences are SEHNR and FQNEAQ (reference sequence). The CDR3 sequence is 15 residues long. Trimming cost V 5 bases and J 8 bases; bases outside gene matches: 7. CDR3 loop: CASSPTGQGSNVLTF. CDR3 nucleotides: TGTGCCAGCAGCCCCACGGGACAGGGATCCAACGTCCTGACTTTC.

This clone was seen just once. The chain combines TRBV7-2 with TRBJ2-2, with a weak D call TRBD1 (5 bases). CDR3 size: 16 residues. Germline CDR1 SGHTA, CDR2 FQGNSA. Trimming removed 2 bases from V and 7 bases from J, with 17 bases in between. The CDR3 is CASSLTPGWADGELFF. The CDR3 DNA sequence: TGTGCCAGCAGCTTAACCCCAGGGTGGGCCGACGGGGAGCTGTTTTTT.

The rearrangement uses TRBV5-5 and TRBJ2-1, with TRBD2 identical over 7 bases. The CDR3 is 14 amino acids. CDR1 is SGHKS and CDR2 is YYEKEE in the germline V gene (reference sequence). Germline trimming cut 4 bases from V and 5 bases from J; bases unmatched to any gene: 6. CDR3 sequence (DNA): TGTGCCAGCAGCCCGCTGACTAGCAACAATGAGCAGTTCTTC. This encodes CASSPLTSNNEQFF.

The chain combines TRBV7-2 with TRBJ2-7; TRBD1 aligns across 10 bases. J lost 8 bases, V lost 1 base, and 8 bases had no gene match. The CDR3 contains 15 residues. Germline CDR1 reads SGHTA; CDR2 reads FQGNSA. The CDR3 loop is CASSLEDRGLSQQYF. CDR3 DNA: TGTGCCAGCAGCTTAGAAGACAGGGGGCTCTCCCAGCAGTACTTC.

J is TRBJ2-1 and V is TRBV5-1, with TRBD1 identical over 7 bases. Germline CDR1 and CDR2: SGHRS and YFSETQ. There are 14 residues in the CDR3. The V gene end was trimmed by 6 bases and the J gene end by 2 bases; junction bases not matched to a gene: 5. The CDR3 coding sequence is TGCGCCAGCAATCCGACAGGGACCTACAATGAGCAGTTCTTC. It specifies CASNPTGTYNEQFF.

The chain joins TRBV9 to TRBJ1-2, with 9 bases that match TRBD1. V dropped 5 bases and J dropped 8; count of bases not matched to a gene: 10. The CDR3 extends over 14 amino acids. Germline CDR1 reads SGDLS; CDR2 reads YYNGEE. The CDR3 nucleotides are TGTGCCAGCAGTGAAACAGGGGGCGCGTGGGGCTACACCTTC. This codes for CASSETGGAWGYTF.